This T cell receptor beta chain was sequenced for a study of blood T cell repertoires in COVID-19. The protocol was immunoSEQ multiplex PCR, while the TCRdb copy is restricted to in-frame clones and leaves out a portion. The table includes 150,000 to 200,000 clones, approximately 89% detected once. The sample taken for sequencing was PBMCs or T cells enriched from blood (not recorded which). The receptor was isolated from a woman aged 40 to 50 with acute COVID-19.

The CDR3 loop is CASSFGGGSTDTQYF. In DNA form, the CDR3 reads TGTGCCAGCAGCTTCGGCGGGGGGAGCACAGATACGCAGTATTTT. The chain links TRBV7-3 to TRBJ2-3; 8 nucleotides agree with TRBD2. With 3 bases clipped from V and 0 bases from J, the junction kept 2 bases outside the gene matches. In germline, CDR1 is SGHTA, CDR2 FQGTGA. There are 15 residues in the CDR3.